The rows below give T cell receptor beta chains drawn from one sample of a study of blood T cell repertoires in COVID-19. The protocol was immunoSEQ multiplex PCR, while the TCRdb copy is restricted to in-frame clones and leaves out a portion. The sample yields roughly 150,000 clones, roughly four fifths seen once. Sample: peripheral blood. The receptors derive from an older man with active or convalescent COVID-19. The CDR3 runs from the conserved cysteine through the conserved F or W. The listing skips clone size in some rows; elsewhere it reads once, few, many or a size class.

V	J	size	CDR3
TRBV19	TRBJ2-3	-	CASSMVDRVGTDTQYF
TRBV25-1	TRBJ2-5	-	CASSESNQETQYF
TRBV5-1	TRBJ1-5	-	CASSPGQPNSNQPQHF
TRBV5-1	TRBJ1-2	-	CASSAAGEGYGYGYTF
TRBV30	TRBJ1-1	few	CAWLRNTEAFF
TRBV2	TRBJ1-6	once	CASSPQGRNSPLHF
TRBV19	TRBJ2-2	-	CASVRTSGRSGELFF
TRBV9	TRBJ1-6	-	CASSLGGYQGNSPLHF
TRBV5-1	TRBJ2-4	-	CASSLRGTGNSDIQYF
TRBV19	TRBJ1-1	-	CASRKRDAGAQNTEAFF
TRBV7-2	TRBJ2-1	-	CASSLEGTSRSEEQFF
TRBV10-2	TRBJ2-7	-	CASYPGGQLAYEQYF
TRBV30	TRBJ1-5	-	CAWSGGGDQPQHF
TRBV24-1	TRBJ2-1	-	CATETGRYNEQFF
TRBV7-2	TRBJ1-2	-	CASTTPGGYGYTF
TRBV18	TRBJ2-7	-	CASSPPISGGGSYEQYF
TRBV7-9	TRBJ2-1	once	CASSPTSAGDNEQFF
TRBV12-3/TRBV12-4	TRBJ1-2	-	CASSVGLYYGYTF
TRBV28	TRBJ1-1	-	CASSSAPGGYTEAFF
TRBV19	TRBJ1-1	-	CASSSPPPTGANTEAFF
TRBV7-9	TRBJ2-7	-	CASSPGAGGGYEQYF
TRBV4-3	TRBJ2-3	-	CASSQQRTGADTQYF
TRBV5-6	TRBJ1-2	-	CASSFTQGALGKYGYTF
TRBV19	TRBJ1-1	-	CASNRGYRRGNTEAFF
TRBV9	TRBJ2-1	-	CASSVAPQGAGSSYNEQFF
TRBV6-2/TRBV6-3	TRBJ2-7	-	CASSYLSGRGAYEQYF
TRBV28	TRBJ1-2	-	CASSPAGDYGYTF
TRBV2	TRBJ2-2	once	CASRKTGTGLSGELFF
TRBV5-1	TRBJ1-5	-	CASSQGLNQPQHF
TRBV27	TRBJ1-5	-	CASSFGRGQGEGQPQHF
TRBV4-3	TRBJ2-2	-	CASSDRYTGELFF
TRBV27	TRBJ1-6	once	CASSSGTGDSPLHF
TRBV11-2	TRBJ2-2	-	CASSLVAGWTGELFF
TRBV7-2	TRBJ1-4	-	CASSLDSTGEEKLFF
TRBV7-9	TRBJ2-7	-	CASSGAGNSYEQYF
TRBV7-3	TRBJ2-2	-	CASSVTATTNTGELFF
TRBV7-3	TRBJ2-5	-	CASSYGQEETQYF
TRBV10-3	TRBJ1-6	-	CAISEQADGVGPLHF
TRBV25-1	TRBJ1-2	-	CASSRGVYGYTF
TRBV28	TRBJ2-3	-	CASRGQGTDTQYF
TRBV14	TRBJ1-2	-	CASSQPGIHGYTF
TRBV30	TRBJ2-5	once	CAWTRGEETQYF
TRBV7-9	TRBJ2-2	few	CASSREIGGEEVGELFF
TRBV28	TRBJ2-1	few	CASSFSTAGEQNNEQFF
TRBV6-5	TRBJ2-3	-	CASRRPGGDTQYF
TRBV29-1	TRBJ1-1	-	CSARNSGTEAFF
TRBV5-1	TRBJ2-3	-	CASSSGLAGVDTQYF
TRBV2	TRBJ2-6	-	CASNTGTGGSGANVLTF
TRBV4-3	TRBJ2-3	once	CASSRSSGGGDTQYF
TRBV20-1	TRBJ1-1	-	CSARGDLEAFF
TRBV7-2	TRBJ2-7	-	CASSFQTSGRPPYEQYF
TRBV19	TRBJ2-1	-	CASSLGLADNEQFF
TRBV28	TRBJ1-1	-	CASRLMDRMNTEAFF
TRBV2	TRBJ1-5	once	CASIRDRASNQPQHF
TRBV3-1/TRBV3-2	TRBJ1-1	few	CASSQVGVAYTEAFF
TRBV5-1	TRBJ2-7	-	CASQLGSSGIYEQYF
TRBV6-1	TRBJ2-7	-	CASSEERYEQYF
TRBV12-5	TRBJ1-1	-	CASGLPPRGGYTEAFF
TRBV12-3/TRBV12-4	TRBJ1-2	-	CASSRGQNYGYTF
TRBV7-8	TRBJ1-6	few	CASSSSDRPSYNSPLHF